This is a list of T cell receptor beta chains from one sample in a study of cytomegalovirus exposure and HLA in healthy donors. The method was immunoSEQ multiplex PCR; TCRdb's version includes in-frame clones alone and lacks a portion of them. The sample holds nearly 200,000 clones, about 87% seen once. Material for sequencing was PBMCs. Every receptor here comes from a young man in good health and CMV-seronegative. Both conserved end residues are part of each CDR3. D genes are given only for firm matches. Clone size appears in some rows only: once, few, many, or a class for an expanded clone.

- - TRBJ2-2 TRBV6-5 TGTGCCAGCAGTTACTCGCTCAGGGACACCGGGGAGCTGTTTTTT CASSYSLRDTGELFF
- - TRBJ2-6 TRBV5-4 TGTGCCAGCAGCTCCCCTGAGAAAACGGGCTCTGGGGCCAACGTCCTGACTTTC CASSSPEKTGSGANVLTF
- TRBD2 TRBJ2-7 TRBV5-1 TGCGCCAGCAGCTTGGCCCTAGCGGGAGCCATCTCCTACGAGCAGTACTTC CASSLALAGAISYEQYF
- TRBD2 TRBJ2-1 TRBV7-9 TGTGCCAGCAGCACGGGGGGGTCATCCTCCTACAATGAGCAGTTCTTC CASSTGGSSSYNEQFF
few - TRBJ1-1 TRBV19 TGTGCCAGTAGTCACCCGTGGGCCGTTGAAGCTTTCTTT CASSHPWAVEAFF
once TRBD1 TRBJ1-2 TRBV6-6 TGTGCCAGCAGTCCAGACAGGGGGCGCGGCTACACCTTC CASSPDRGRGYTF
- TRBD1 TRBJ1-2 TRBV9 TGTGCCAGCAGCGTAGGGCCCGGACAGGGGACATTCTATGGCTACACCTTC CASSVGPGQGTFYGYTF
once - TRBJ1-4 TRBV5-4 TGTGCCAGCAGCTCCGACATTGGAACTAATGAAAAACTGTTTTTT CASSSDIGTNEKLFF
- - TRBJ2-2 TRBV4-1 TGCGCCAGCAGCAGGGGGGGGGTTGGTTGGGAGCTGTTTTTT CASSRGGVGWELFF
few TRBD1 TRBJ2-7 TRBV6-1 TGTGCCAGCAGCCCCGGGACAGGGAGCTTGGACGAGCAGTACTTC CASSPGTGSLDEQYF
- - TRBJ1-2 TRBV6-1 TGTGCCAGCAGTGAACAGGGTAGGAACTATGGCTACACCTTC CASSEQGRNYGYTF
- TRBD2 TRBJ2-5 TRBV11-3 TGTGCCAGCAGCCGCTCCCGTATGGGGCGGGGGTCGGAGACCCAGTACTTC CASSRSRMGRGSETQYF